Below, 11 T cell receptor beta chains from the same sample are listed, as sequenced in a study of T cells in Graves' hyperthyroidism and ophthalmopathy. Authors of the study amplified TCR beta CDR3 regions from RNA transcripts. The TCR CDR3 first-round RT-PCR relied on the HTBI primer set. TCRdb reprocessed the multiplex PCR reads via MiXCR and lists one record per CDR3 protein. The sample consists of around 500,000 distinct CDR3 sequences, about 20% of them appearing once. The sequencing input was blood. All receptors come from a woman aged 70-85 years with Graves' ophthalmopathy.

The J gene is TRBJ2-3, the V gene TRBV3-1, with TRBD2 identical over 11 bases. The V segment lost 1 base and the J segment 2 bases; nucleotides outside the gene matches: 5. The CDR3 is made up of 17 amino acids. Per germline, CDR1 LGHDT and CDR2 YNNKEL (reference sequence). CDR3 sequence (DNA): TGTGCCAGCAGCCAAGGGGTTAGCGGGAGGGCCACAGATACGCAGTATTTT. It encodes CASSQGVSGRATDTQYF.

This clonotype was observed a handful of times. The chain carries TRBV6-1 and TRBJ2-1; weak D call: TRBD1 (6 bases). CDR1 and CDR2 (germline): MNHNS, SASEGT. This CDR3 spans 14 amino acids. V lost 3 bases to trimming and J lost 9 bases, with 15 bases between them. The CDR3 coding sequence is TGTGCCAGCAGTGACAACAGGGTGTCCGGTGAGCAGTTCTTC. It codes for CASSDNRVSGEQFF.

V is TRBV27 and J is TRBJ2-7, with D maybe TRBD2 (6 bases). The V gene's germline CDR1 is MNHEY and CDR2 SMNVEV (reference sequence). This CDR3 has 15 residues. The V end was cut by 3 bases, the J end by 2 bases, with 14 bases between. Here the CDR3 DNA reads TGTGCCAGCAGTTTCCGCGGGGTCCTCCCCTACGAGCAGTACTTC. It encodes CASSFRGVLPYEQYF.

This clonotype was found a few times. CDR3 DNA sequence: TGCAGTGCTAGAAAGGGCCGGAACACCGGGGAGCTGTTTTTT. Translation: CSARKGRNTGELFF. V is TRBV20-1 and J is TRBJ2-2, with no clear D. Germline V gene sequence: CDR1 DFQATT, CDR2 SNEGSKA (reference sequence). This CDR3 has 14 residues. The germline V and J ends were trimmed by 2 bases and 1 base, with 8 bases remaining between them.

In this sample, this clonotype turned up a few times. The V call is TRBV18, the J call TRBJ1-2; tentatively, D is TRBD1 (6 bases). This CDR3 comprises 14 residues. Germline CDR1 is KGHSH and CDR2 is LQKENI. V dropped 2 bases and J dropped 8 bases, with 15 bases sitting between them. CDR3 amino acids: CASSPAGGSGGYTF. In DNA form, the CDR3 reads TGTGCCAGCTCACCAGCGGGGGGCTCTGGGGGCTACACCTTC. The entire variable domain, with the rest obtained from reference TRBV18 and TRBJ1-2, is as follows: NAGVMQNPRHLVRRRGQEARLRCSPMKGHSHVYWYRQLPEEGLKFMVYLQKENIIDESGMPKERFSAEFPKEGPSILRIQQVVRGDSAAYFCASSPAGGSGGYTFGSGTRLTVV.

The chain couples TRBV6-1 to TRBJ2-1; 7 nucleotides match TRBD2. After removal of 8 bases from V and 0 bases from J, the junction contained 10 bases not matched to a gene. There are 16 residues in the CDR3. The germline gives CDR1 MNHNS, CDR2 SASEGT. CDR3 residues: CASRVSGAGSYNEQFF. For the CDR3, the DNA is TGTGCCAGCCGGGTGAGCGGGGCCGGCTCCTACAATGAGCAGTTCTTC.

The chain combines TRBV9 with TRBJ2-1; TRBD2 matches 8 bases. Germline assignment: CDR1 SGDLS and CDR2 YYNGEE. Losses at the gene ends were 3 bases for V and 3 bases for J; bases not matched to a gene: 5. CDR3 length: 15 residues. The CDR3: CASSDTGLVYNEQFF. The CDR3 DNA follows: TGTGCCAGCAGCGATACGGGACTAGTCTACAATGAGCAGTTCTTC.

This clonotype was seen at least ten times. The chain uses TRBV27 and TRBJ1-5, with D possibly matching TRBD1 (5 bases). This CDR3 contains 18 residues. Germline values: CDR1 MNHEY, CDR2 SMNVEV (reference sequence). V was pared by 2 bases and J by 2 bases, with 19 bases between. CDR3 coding DNA: TGTGCCAGCAGTTTAATCTCGCCCGGGGGGGGGGGCAATCAGCCCCAGCATTTT. Residues: CASSLISPGGGGNQPQHF.

The rearrangement links TRBV14 to TRBJ2-7; 9 nucleotides line up with TRBD1. Germline V gene data show CDR1 as SGHDN and CDR2 as FVKESK. The length of the CDR3 is 17 residues. V lost 0 bases to trimming and J lost 5 bases; unmatched junction nucleotides: 11. The CDR3 nucleotides are TGTGCCAGCAGCCAAGACATCCGGACAGGGGTTTCCAACGAGCAGTACTTC. Amino acid sequence: CASSQDIRTGVSNEQYF.

Notes on this clonotype: One base away lies a much larger clone, so this may be a sequencing read error. The gene calls are TRBV12-3 or TRBV12-4 and TRBJ1-6; TRBD1 might be the D (5 bases). This CDR3 is 15 amino acids long. Between the trimmed V and J ends, which lost 4 bases and 7 bases, there was a span of 14 bases. The CDR3: CASSSREPDNSPLHF. The CDR3, as DNA: TGTGCCAGCAGTTCCAGGGAGCCAGACAATTCACCCCTCCACTTT.

This clonotype was observed a handful of times. This chain links TRBV20-1 with TRBJ2-1, with TRBD2 matching 11 bases. Germline lookup yields CDR1 DFQATT and CDR2 SNEGSKA (reference sequence). After removal of 5 bases from V and 5 bases from J, the junction contained 8 bases not matched to a gene. This CDR3 has 15 amino acids. The CDR3 nucleotides are TGCAGTGCTGGACTGGGACTAGCGGCCGACAATGAGCAGTTCTTC. Amino acid sequence: CSAGLGLAADNEQFF.